This TCR beta chain is from a study of T cells in localized non-small cell lung cancer. Points from the study as a whole: Uninvolved adjacent lung showed higher T cell clonality than tumor.

V lost 2 bases and J lost 4, with 11 bases in between. The germline gives CDR1 MGHDK, CDR2 SYGVNS. The CDR3 runs 14 residues. A word on this clone: The target antigen is unknown.

Clones were sequenced by immunoSEQ multiplex PCR, and TCRdb holds only the in-frame ones, with some missing. The data contain 13,000 to 15,000 clones, approximately 89% of them seen just once; the ten biggest clones take up 2.7%. This TCR was sampled from a man aged 40-75 years with stage III lung adenocarcinoma. This material consisted of peripheral blood mononuclear cells, taken before any cancer treatment. The chain has TRBV25-1 and TRBJ1-2; TRBD1 is a possible D gene (5 bases). The CDR3 coding sequence is TGTGCCAGCAGTGAACGGGGCGTCGGCTATGGCTACACCTTC. Translating gives CASSERGVGYGYTF.